This TCR beta chain was recorded in a study of identical twins. Trimming shortened V by 2 bases and J by 3 bases, and 17 bases separated the two germline ends. CDR1 and CDR2 (germline): DFQATT, SNEGSKA (reference sequence). This CDR3 comprises 15 residues. Using its own MiXCR run on the 5' RACE reads, TCRdb lists one record per CDR3 protein. This repertoire shows about 190,000 distinct CDR3 sequences, about a sixth found once; its top ten account for 40%. These same data were also listed under a study on T cells expressing NK-cell markers. As that study records: With respect to HCMV, seven of the eight sequenced donors were seropositive, and one was seronegative.

V usage is TRBV20-1 and J usage is TRBJ2-7; D is perhaps TRBD2 (5 bases). Sequenced input: CD8+ T cells sorted from blood. This clonotype originated in a woman younger than 30 in good health. In nucleotides, the CDR3 is TGCAGTGCTAGAATCGGACGGAGGTCGATCTACGAGCAGTACTTC. As protein: CSARIGRRSIYEQYF.